This T cell receptor (beta chain) was obtained from a study of technical replicates of blood from a handful of donors. Here immunoSEQ multiplex PCR was the method, and the copy in TCRdb shows in-frame clones only, minus some. Of fewer than 95,000 clones in the sample, 85% to 95% were seen once. The source is a human donor in good health. The sequencing input was T cells isolated from PBMCs.

This chain's CDR3 is CASSSRRRDKYYGYTF. The CDR3 DNA reads TGTGCCAGTAGTTCACGCCGCCGGGACAAGTACTATGGCTACACCTTC. The chain recombines TRBV19 with TRBJ1-2; perhaps TRBD1 as D (6 bases). The CDR3 covers 16 residues. Trimming stripped 5 bases from V and 3 bases from J, with 19 bases between. Germline CDR1 reads LNHDA; CDR2 reads SQIVND (reference sequence).